The following is a T cell receptor beta chain sequence with its context. Its antigen remains unknown. The germline V gene encodes CDR1 PRHDT and CDR2 FYEKMQ (reference sequence). CDR3 size: 13 residues. Trimming took off 8 bases at V and 7 bases at J, with 17 bases between the two ends. The sample comes from a study of cytomegalovirus exposure and HLA in healthy donors. The study, taken as a whole, reports: Most of the TCR beta V segments (in an earlier analysis) were productive either about 90% or about 30% of the time.

Use of 60 Vbeta and 13 Jbeta primers characterized the PCR. Sequenced by immunoSEQ multiplex PCR; TCRdb stores in-frame clones only, minus some. The record lists about 200,000 clones, of which the ten most abundant hold almost 0.75%. Sequencing was performed on PBMCs. The J gene is TRBJ1-1, the V gene TRBV13, with a weak D call TRBD1 (6 bases). The receptor was isolated from a boy under 18 in good health and CMV-seronegative. The CDR3 sequence is CASRDRIELEAFF. The CDR3 bases are TGTGCCAGCCGCGACAGGATCGAGCTTGAAGCTTTCTTT. Using reference TRBV13 and TRBJ1-1 for the parts outside the CDR3, the full variable domain is AAGVIQSPRHLIKEKRETATLKCYPIPRHDTVYWYQQGPGQDPQFLISFYEKMQSDKGSIPDRFSAQQFSDYHSELNMSSLELGDSALYFCASRDRIELEAFFGQGTRLTVV.